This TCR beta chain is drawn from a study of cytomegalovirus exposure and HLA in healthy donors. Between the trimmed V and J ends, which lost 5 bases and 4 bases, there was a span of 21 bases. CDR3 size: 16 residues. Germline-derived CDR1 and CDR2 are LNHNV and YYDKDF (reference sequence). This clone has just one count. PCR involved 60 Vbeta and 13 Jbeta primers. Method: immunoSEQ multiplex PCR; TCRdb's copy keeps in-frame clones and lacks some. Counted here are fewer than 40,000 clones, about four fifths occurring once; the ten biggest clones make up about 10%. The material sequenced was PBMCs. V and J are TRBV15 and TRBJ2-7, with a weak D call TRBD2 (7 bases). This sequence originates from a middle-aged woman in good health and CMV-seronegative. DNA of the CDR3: TGTGCCACCAGCCCCCTAGGATCGGGGGGCAGTTACGAGCAGTACTTC. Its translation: CATSPLGSGGSYEQYF.